These 9 T cell receptor beta chains were all obtained from the same sample, sequenced in a study of blood T cell repertoires in COVID-19. Clones were read by immunoSEQ multiplex PCR, and TCRdb kept only the in-frame ones, dropping some. This table holds fewer than 100,000 clones, roughly four fifths found once. The sequenced material came from peripheral blood. The receptor set was obtained from a man aged 50 to 59 with acute or convalescent COVID-19.

This chain connects TRBV24-1 to TRBJ2-1, with a tentative D call TRBD2 (5 bases). Trimming removed 5 bases at V and 8 bases at J, with 12 bases between. The CDR3 has 13 residues. Germline CDR1 KGHDR, CDR2 SFDVKD. Here the CDR3 reads CATSVAGGHEQFF. CDR3 sequence (DNA): TGTGCCACCAGTGTCGCGGGCGGGCATGAGCAGTTCTTC.

J is TRBJ1-1 and V is TRBV25-1; D ambiguous. This CDR3 has 13 residues. CDR1 MGHDK and CDR2 SYGVNS come from the germline V gene. V lost 5 bases, J lost 4 bases, and 11 bases lay in between. CDR3 DNA sequence: TGTGCCAGCAGTCGTCAGCGGTCCACTGAAGCTTTCTTT. Translation gives CASSRQRSTEAFF.

The gene calls are TRBV19 and TRBJ1-2; 10 nucleotides match TRBD1. Losses at the gene ends were 5 bases for V and 7 bases for J; bases not matched to a gene: 7. Germline loops: CDR1 LNHDA, CDR2 SQIVND (reference sequence). This CDR3 region has 14 residues. CDR3 region: CASSDRGRGFGYTF. CDR3 coding DNA: TGTGCCAGTAGTGACAGGGGGCGCGGGTTTGGCTACACCTTC.

The chain recombines TRBV7-2 with TRBJ2-1; 13 bases match TRBD2. Losses at the gene ends were 5 bases for V and 8 bases for J; bases not matched to a gene: 3. CDR1 SGHTA and CDR2 FQGNSA come from the germline V gene. The CDR3 extends over 14 amino acids. DNA of the CDR3: TGTGCCAGCAGCACTAGCGGGGGGGCCCATGAGCAGTTCTTC. Its protein product is CASSTSGGAHEQFF.

V gene TRBV4-2 combines with J gene TRBJ1-4; weak D call: TRBD1 (6 bases). CDR3 length equals 15 residues. Trimming stripped 2 bases from V and 6 bases from J, with 13 bases between. Germline values: CDR1 LGHNA, CDR2 YNFKEQ. DNA of the CDR3: TGTGCCAGCAGCCAATCAGGTCCAGGGGATGAAAAACTGTTTTTT. Translation: CASSQSGPGDEKLFF.

In its sample, this clone was seen once. The rearrangement links TRBV6-5 to TRBJ1-2; D possibly corresponds to TRBD1 (5 bases). Between the trimmed V and J ends, which lost 2 bases and 7 bases, there was a span of 17 bases. The CDR3 loop spans 15 amino acids. CDR1 MNHEY and CDR2 SVGAGI come from the germline V gene. DNA of the CDR3: TGTGCCAGCAGTTACCTGGCCGCGGGGGTGGGTGGCTACACCTTC. It yields the protein CASSYLAAGVGGYTF.

This clone appeared a single time. This chain uses TRBV6-2 or TRBV6-3 with TRBJ1-1, with 9 bases matching TRBD1. Unmatched junction bases numbered 7, after V lost 2 bases and J lost 0 bases. Germline V gene sequence: CDR1 MNHEY, CDR2 SVGEGT. The CDR3 loop spans 17 amino acids. Here the CDR3 reads CASSYPGTGPMNTEAFF. The CDR3 DNA reads TGTGCCAGCAGTTACCCCGGGACAGGGCCCATGAACACTGAAGCTTTCTTT.

V and J are TRBV19 and TRBJ1-6; 8 bases fit TRBD1. Trimming took 7 bases from V and 10 from J; bases not matched to a gene: 9. The germline V gene has CDR1 LNHDA and CDR2 SQIVND (reference sequence). CDR3 length equals 14 residues. The CDR3 region has the DNA TGTGCCAGTACAAACAGGGGGTCTGGGTCACCCCTCCACTTT. Encoded protein: CASTNRGSGSPLHF.

The CDR3 DNA reads as TGTGCCTGGAGTCTCCAGGAACGCTCACCCCTCCACTTT. Protein sequence: CAWSLQERSPLHF. This chain joins TRBV30 and TRBJ1-6; D is uncertain. The CDR3 extends over 13 amino acids. The ends were cut back, 2 bases at V and 10 bases at J, with 12 bases in the middle. Looked up from germline, CDR1 is GTSNPN and CDR2 is SVGIG (reference sequence).